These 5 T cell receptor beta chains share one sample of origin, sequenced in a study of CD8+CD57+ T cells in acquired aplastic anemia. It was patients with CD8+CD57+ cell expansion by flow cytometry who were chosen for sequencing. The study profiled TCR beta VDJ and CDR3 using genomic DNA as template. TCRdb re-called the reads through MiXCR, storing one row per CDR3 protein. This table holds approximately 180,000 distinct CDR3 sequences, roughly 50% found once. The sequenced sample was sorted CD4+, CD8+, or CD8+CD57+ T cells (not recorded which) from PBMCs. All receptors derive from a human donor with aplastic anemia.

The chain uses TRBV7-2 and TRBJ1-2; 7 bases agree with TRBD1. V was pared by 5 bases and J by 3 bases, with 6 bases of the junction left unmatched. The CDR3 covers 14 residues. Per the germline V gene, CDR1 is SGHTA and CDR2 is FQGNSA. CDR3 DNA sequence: TGTGCCAGCAGCCAACGCGGACAGGACTATGGCTACACCTTC. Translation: CASSQRGQDYGYTF.

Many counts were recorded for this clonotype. The CDR3 DNA follows: TGTGCCAGCAGCGGATGGACAGGGGAGGACGAGCAGTACTTC. This gives the protein CASSGWTGEDEQYF. The J gene is TRBJ2-7, the V gene TRBV9; 9 bases fit TRBD1. Germline CDR1 and CDR2: SGDLS and YYNGEE. CDR3 length: 14 residues. Trimming took 3 bases from V and 5 from J; bases not matched to a gene: 6. Full variable domain (remainder filled in from reference TRBV9 and TRBJ2-7): DSGVTQTPKHLITATGQRVTLRCSPRSGDLSVYWYQQSLDQGLQFLIQYYNGEERAKGNILERFSAQQFPDLHSELNLSSLELGDSALYFCASSGWTGEDEQYFGPGTRLTVT.

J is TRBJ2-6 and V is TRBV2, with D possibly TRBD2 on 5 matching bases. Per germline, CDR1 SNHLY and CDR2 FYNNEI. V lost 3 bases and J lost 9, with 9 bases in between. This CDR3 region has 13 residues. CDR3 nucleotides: TGTGCCAGCAGTGACGGAGGTTACAACGTCCTGACTTTC. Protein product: CASSDGGYNVLTF. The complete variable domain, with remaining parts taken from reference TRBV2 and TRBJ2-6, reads EPEVTQTPSHQVTQMGQEVILRCVPISNHLYFYWYRQILGQKVEFLVSFYNNEISEKSEIFDDQFSVERPDGSNFTLKIRSTKLEDSAMYFCASSDGGYNVLTFGAGSRLTVL.

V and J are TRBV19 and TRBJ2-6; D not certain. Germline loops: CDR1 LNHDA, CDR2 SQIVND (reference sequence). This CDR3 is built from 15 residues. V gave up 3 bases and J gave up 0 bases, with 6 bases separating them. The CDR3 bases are TGTGCCAGTAGTATGAGCAGCTCTGGGGCCAACGTCCTGACTTTC. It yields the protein CASSMSSSGANVLTF. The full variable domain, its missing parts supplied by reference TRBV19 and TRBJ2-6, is DGGITQSPKYLFRKEGQNVTLSCEQNLNHDAMYWYRQDPGQGLRLIYYSQIVNDFQKGDIAEGYSVSREKKESFPLTVTSAQKNPTAFYLCASSMSSSGANVLTFGAGSRLTVL.

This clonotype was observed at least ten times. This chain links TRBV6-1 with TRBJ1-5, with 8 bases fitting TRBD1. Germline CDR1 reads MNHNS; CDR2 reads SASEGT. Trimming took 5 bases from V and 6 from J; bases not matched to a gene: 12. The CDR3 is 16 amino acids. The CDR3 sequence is CASSPTDRGGGQPQHF. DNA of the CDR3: TGTGCCAGCAGTCCTACCGACAGGGGAGGGGGTCAGCCCCAGCATTTT.